This TCR beta chain was observed in a study of blood T cell repertoires in COVID-19 (dated by TCRdb to the early 2020s). Regarding the study in general: Collaborator samples came from the United States, Italy and Spain and covered acute and convalescent phases of COVID-19. Deeply sampled blood TCRbeta repertoires from subjects exposed to, actively infected with, or recovered from COVID-19 were included in the dataset. The repertoires were released in a freely available public database meant as a resource for research on the immune response to SARS-CoV-2. Where available, HLA class I and class II types were taken from metadata supplied by the sample provider and were not determined by assay-based typing. The material from the prospective study consisted of cDNA or gDNA derived from T cells, B-cell-depleted T cells, or PBMCs. Sample metadata almost always included a de-identified subject ID, COVID-19 status, age in years and sex. The samples were drawn from two sources: the first 160 participants of the ongoing ImmuneRACE study, and 1,254 subjects contributed by 6 global collaborators. The full study reports these points: The amount of clinical and demographic metadata varied by source and participant and was provided uncurated.

The collaborating institutions used their own protocols to collect whole blood in K2EDTA tubes. Collaborator samples were shipped for TCRbeta analysis as frozen whole blood, isolated PBMCs, or DNA extracted from either sample type. For this clone: Its antigen is not yet known. An end of the junction does not agree with germline; a read error may underlie this.

The germline V gene specifies SGHVS as CDR1 and FNYEAQ as CDR2. From the cysteine up to the phenylalanine, the CDR3 has a length of 14 residues. Just the 42-base CDR3 DNA is kept, in frame starting at base 1. TCRbeta CDR3 regions were amplified from genomic DNA by means of the immunoSEQ Assay, a bias-controlled multiplex PCR. The original pipeline was this. Nucleated cell counts per sample were estimated from amplification of reference gene primers within the assay. To quantify the absolute abundance of each unique TCRbeta CDR3 rearrangement, sequence reads were collapsed and filtered. Productive Simpson clonality was computed per sample as the square root of Simpson's diversity index over productive rearrangements. Imported from immuneACCESS, the table was reduced by TCRdb to in-frame sequences with V and J called. These copies leave out some clones; in studies compared against another copy, an unresolved V gene accounts for under half, and the cause of the remainder is not known. That table gives V, J and clone size, and the DNA gave D and trimming. The sample has 200,000 to 300,000 clones on record, under 90% of them singletons. The ten biggest clones cover around 7.8% of the sample.

This sequence uses TRBV7-6 and TRBJ1-1; tentative D gene TRBD1, with 5 bases matching. The receptor comes from a human donor in a cohort sampled during active COVID-19. Sequencing was done on a sample of peripheral blood. The DNA sequence reads TGTGCCAGCAGCCGCTCCCGGGGGAACGCTGAAGCTTTCTTT. It specifies CASSRSRGNAEAFF.